This T cell receptor (beta chain) was sequenced in a study of blood T cell repertoires in COVID-19. This clone came up once. Germline-derived CDR1 and CDR2 are LNHNV and YYDKDF (reference sequence). The V segment lost 0 bases and the J segment 4 bases; nucleotides outside the gene matches: 5. The CDR3 is 15 amino acids. In the source study's methods: Reference gene primer amplification yielded estimated nucleated cell counts. The method was immunoSEQ multiplex PCR; TCRdb's version includes in-frame clones alone and lacks a portion of them. V and J calls and clone size are copied from that table; D and trimming were computed from the DNA. The data contain 150,000 to 200,000 clones, approximately 79% of them singletons.

The rearrangement uses TRBV15 and TRBJ2-5; TRBD1 matches 7 bases. The sample was peripheral blood. The TCR was taken from an elderly woman with acute or convalescent COVID-19. This CDR3 reads CATSRDQAGGETQYF. The CDR3 DNA reads TGTGCCACCAGCAGAGATCAGGCAGGGGGAGAGACCCAGTACTTC.